A single sample gave rise to the 15 T cell receptor beta chains below, sequenced in a study of a mutant IDH1 vaccine in newly diagnosed glioma (dated by TCRdb to about 2021). This sample's time point label indicates: week 35, safety follow-up. Each vaccine dose, consisting of 300 ug of a 20-mer mutant IDH1 peptide in Montanide, was administered subcutaneously with topical imiquimod. Libraries were constructed by the immunoSEQ multiplex PCR assay. TCRdb provides this immuneACCESS table in a form limited to in-frame rearrangements. Some clones are lacking; in checked studies, under half of them reflect an unresolved V gene, and why the rest are absent is not known. In all, the sample holds 53,000 or so clones, and roughly three quarters of those were seen once. 5.5% to 8.5% of the sample rests with the top ten. No antigen has been identified for these receptors. Sequences were derived from PBMCs, sampled from a glioma patient whose treatment included an IDH1 peptide vaccine. The receptors stem from a man aged 35-49 years with glioma.

The genes are TRBV4-1 and TRBJ1-6; D is perhaps TRBD1 (5 bases). The CDR3 length is 16 residues. CDR1 and CDR2 from the germline V gene are MGHRA and YSYEKL. Trimming pared 0 bases from V and 5 bases from J, leaving 11 bases between. This chain's CDR3 is CASSQDGAGDNSPLHF. DNA for the CDR3: TGCGCCAGCAGCCAAGATGGGGCGGGGGATAATTCACCCCTCCACTTT.

This chain joins TRBV4-1 and TRBJ2-2, with 10 bases lining up with TRBD2. The V gene end was trimmed by 0 bases and the J gene end by 6 bases; junction bases not matched to a gene: 13. In germline, CDR1 is MGHRA, CDR2 YSYEKL. The CDR3 has 19 amino acids. The CDR3 sequence is CASSQDVSRQRGGPGELFF. CDR3 DNA sequence: TGCGCCAGCAGCCAAGACGTCTCCCGTCAGCGGGGGGGCCCCGGGGAGCTGTTTTTT.

This clone was seen a few times. J is TRBJ2-7 and V is TRBV6-5; D assignment may be TRBD1 or TRBD2 (7 bases each). CDR1 is MNHEY and CDR2 is SVGAGI in the germline V gene. Between the trimmed V and J ends, which lost 6 bases and 2 bases, there was a span of 17 bases. CDR3 length equals 15 residues. The CDR3 nucleotides read TGTGCCAGCAGAACGGCAGGGGGGGAGGCCTACGAGCAGTACTTC. This gives the protein CASRTAGGEAYEQYF.

The chain employs TRBV18 and TRBJ2-7, with 9 nucleotides matching TRBD2. In germline, CDR1 is KGHSH, CDR2 LQKENI. The V gene end was trimmed by 5 bases and the J gene end by 6 bases; junction bases not matched to a gene: 8. The CDR3 sequence is 14 residues long. CDR3 DNA sequence: TGTGCCAGCTCAGCAATAGCGGGGGATGGCGAGCAGTACTTC. Its translation is CASSAIAGDGEQYF.

V and J are TRBV7-6 and TRBJ1-5; the D is unclear. CDR1 and CDR2 from the germline V gene are SGHVS and FNYEAQ. The CDR3 contains 13 residues. Between the trimmed V and J ends, which lost 5 bases and 1 base, there was a span of 6 bases. CDR3 sequence reads: CASSPDSNQPQHF. In nucleotides, the CDR3 is TGTGCCAGCAGCCCGGACAGCAATCAGCCCCAGCATTTT.

This chain joins TRBV29-1 and TRBJ2-1; D unclear. The CDR3 has 14 residues. The ends were cut back, 3 bases at V and 0 bases at J, with 9 bases in the middle. CDR1 and CDR2 (germline): SQVTM, ANQGSEA. In nucleotides, the CDR3 is TGCAGCGTTGATTCTACAGTCTCCTACAATGAGCAGTTCTTC. Its protein product is CSVDSTVSYNEQFF.

The gene calls are TRBV5-1 and TRBJ2-1, with a possible D match to TRBD2 (7 bases). The germline V gene encodes CDR1 SGHRS and CDR2 YFSETQ. Trimming shortened V by 4 bases and J by 5 bases, and 16 bases separated the two germline ends. The CDR3 covers 15 residues. The CDR3 sequence is CASSPTGGQNNEQFF. CDR3 nucleotide sequence: TGCGCCAGCAGCCCCACGGGGGGCCAAAACAATGAGCAGTTCTTC. Full variable domain (rest looked up from reference TRBV5-1 and TRBJ2-1): KAGVTQTPRYLIKTRGQQVTLSCSPISGHRSVSWYQQTPGQGLQFLFEYFSETQRNKGNFPGRFSGRQFSNSRSEMNVSTLELGDSALYLCASSPTGGQNNEQFFGPGTRLTVL.

V and J are TRBV5-1 and TRBJ2-1, with D perhaps matching TRBD1 (6 bases). Trimming removed 4 bases at V and 0 bases at J, with 14 bases between. The CDR3 length is 16 residues. CDR1 and CDR2 from the germline V gene are SGHRS and YFSETQ. The CDR3 loop reads CASSRGQPSSYNEQFF. CDR3 in DNA: TGCGCCAGCAGCCGCGGACAGCCGAGCTCCTACAATGAGCAGTTCTTC.

This chain joins TRBV29-1 and TRBJ1-1; 8 bases fit TRBD1. This CDR3 has 13 amino acids. Germline CDR1 reads SQVTM; CDR2 reads ANQGSEA. J was trimmed by 3 bases and V by 4 bases; bases with no gene match: 4. The CDR3 region is CSVARTGYTEAFF. The CDR3 bases are TGCAGCGTTGCCCGGACAGGGTACACTGAAGCTTTCTTT.

The rearrangement uses TRBV2 and TRBJ2-3; D may be TRBD1 (6 bases). Between the trimmed V and J ends, which lost 6 bases and 0 bases, there was a span of 10 bases. In germline, CDR1 is SNHLY, CDR2 FYNNEI. This CDR3 comprises 14 residues. CDR3 DNA: TGTGCCAGCAGCGTACAGGGAAGCACAGATACGCAGTATTTT. Residues: CASSVQGSTDTQYF.

The V call is TRBV30, the J call TRBJ1-2; D is perhaps TRBD1 (5 bases). This CDR3 has 18 amino acids. V was clipped by 0 bases and J by 8 bases, with 28 bases between them. Germline V CDR1 and CDR2: GTSNPN, SVGIG (reference sequence). The CDR3 spells CAWSVLGRAAGRGWGYTF. As DNA, the CDR3 is TGTGCCTGGAGTGTACTTGGGAGGGCGGCAGGGAGGGGCTGGGGCTACACCTTC. Together with reference TRBV30 and TRBJ1-2, the CDR3 gives the full variable domain: SQTIHQWPATLVQPVGSPLSLECTVEGTSNPNLYWYRQAAGRGLQLLFYSVGIGQISSEVPQNLSASRPQDRQFILSSKKLLLSDSGFYLCAWSVLGRAAGRGWGYTFGSGTRLTVV.

The table lists this clone with a count of one. This sequence joins TRBV30 and TRBJ1-5; D remains unclear. Germline CDR1 reads GTSNPN; CDR2 reads SVGIG (reference sequence). Trimming took off 0 bases at V and 3 bases at J, with 9 bases between the two ends. CDR3 size: 14 residues. This CDR3 is CAWSVRRNNQPQHF. CDR3 DNA sequence: TGTGCCTGGAGTGTACGGAGAAACAATCAGCCCCAGCATTTT.

The genes are TRBV9 and TRBJ2-2, with D maybe TRBD1 (5 bases). In germline, CDR1 is SGDLS, CDR2 YYNGEE. CDR3 length equals 14 residues. Deletions cut 3 bases from V and 6 bases from J, with 12 bases between. Written as DNA, the CDR3 is TGTGCCAGCAGCGCCCTCGACAGCCCCGGGGAGCTGTTTTTT. Residues: CASSALDSPGELFF.

The gene calls are TRBV19 and TRBJ2-1, with TRBD2 matching over 8 bases. Germline V CDR1 and CDR2: LNHDA, SQIVND (reference sequence). After removal of 7 bases from V and 7 bases from J, the junction contained 12 bases not matched to a gene. CDR3 length equals 15 residues. The chain's CDR3 is CASKSRGGLSNEQFF. The CDR3, as DNA: TGTGCCAGTAAATCCCGGGGGGGGCTGAGTAATGAGCAGTTCTTC.

The table lists this clone with a count of one. This chain connects TRBV6-1 to TRBJ1-1; D call uncertain. The CDR3 covers 14 residues. V lost 6 bases to trimming and J lost 5 bases, with 16 bases between them. Germline V gene lookup returns CDR1 MNHNS and CDR2 SASEGT. The CDR3 bases are TGTGCCAGCAGACCCGACCCCGAGCGTACTGAAGCTTTCTTT. The encoded protein is CASRPDPERTEAFF.